This TCR beta chain was identified in a study of cytomegalovirus exposure and HLA in healthy donors. Whole-study context: An analysis done earlier identified more than 90 million unique TCR beta sequences from approximately 180 million T cells.

Donors counted as nominally healthy when sampled, yet unrecorded immune exposures were likely. The PCR used 60 Vbeta and 13 Jbeta primers. TCRdb's table, derived via immunoSEQ multiplex PCR, lists solely in-frame clones and lacks some. Recorded for this sample: around 65,000 clones. V shed 4 bases, J shed 5 bases, and the junction held 7 bases outside the gene matches. CDR1 is MNHEY, CDR2 SVGAGI, per germline. The CDR3 covers 14 residues. The source of this sequence is a boy younger than 18 in good health and CMV-seronegative. Sequencing used PBMCs. The chain uses TRBV6-5 and TRBJ1-1, with 7 bases lining up with TRBD1. CDR3 sequence (DNA): TGTGCCAGCAGTTCAGACAGGGTAAGGACTGAAGCTTTCTTT. It is translated as CASSSDRVRTEAFF.